This TCR beta chain is drawn from a study of T cell responses to AZD1222 COVID-19 vaccine. Using immunoSEQ multiplex PCR, the repertoire was profiled, and TCRdb retains in-frame clones only, with some absent. The table includes about 100,000 clones, over 75% detected once. After removal of 0 bases from V and 0 bases from J, the junction contained 10 bases not matched to a gene. Germline V gene sequence: CDR1 PRHDT, CDR2 FYEKMQ (reference sequence). The CDR3 is 19 residues long. This rearrangement joins TRBV13 to TRBJ1-3; 8 positions agree with TRBD1. This TCR was sampled from an adult in good health. The sample was peripheral blood, taken on day 0 of MenACWY control vaccination. The CDR3 is CASSLGPSTGADSGNTIYF. As DNA, the CDR3 is TGTGCCAGCAGCTTAGGACCCTCGACAGGGGCCGACTCTGGAAACACCATATATTTT. Variable domain in full (rest from reference TRBV13 and TRBJ1-3): AAGVIQSPRHLIKEKRETATLKCYPIPRHDTVYWYQQGPGQDPQFLISFYEKMQSDKGSIPDRFSAQQFSDYHSELNMSSLELGDSALYFCASSLGPSTGADSGNTIYFGEGSWLTVV.